This T cell receptor (beta chain) was documented in a study of blood T cell repertoires in COVID-19. Only in-frame clones appear in the TCRdb table, and some are missing; sequencing was by immunoSEQ multiplex PCR. The sample has under 200,000 clones; 65% to 90% are singletons. CDR3 length equals 14 residues. Trimming cost V 1 base and J 5 bases; bases outside gene matches: 4. Germline assignment: CDR1 KGHDR and CDR2 SFDVKD. The sequence was collected from a woman aged 60 to 75 with acute COVID-19. The sample comprised PBMCs or T cells enriched from blood (not recorded which). The gene calls are TRBV24-1 and TRBJ2-7; 7 bases line up with TRBD2. CDR3 in DNA: TGTGCCACCAGTGATTTTAGGGGAGGGAACGAGCAGTACTTC. It encodes CATSDFRGGNEQYF.